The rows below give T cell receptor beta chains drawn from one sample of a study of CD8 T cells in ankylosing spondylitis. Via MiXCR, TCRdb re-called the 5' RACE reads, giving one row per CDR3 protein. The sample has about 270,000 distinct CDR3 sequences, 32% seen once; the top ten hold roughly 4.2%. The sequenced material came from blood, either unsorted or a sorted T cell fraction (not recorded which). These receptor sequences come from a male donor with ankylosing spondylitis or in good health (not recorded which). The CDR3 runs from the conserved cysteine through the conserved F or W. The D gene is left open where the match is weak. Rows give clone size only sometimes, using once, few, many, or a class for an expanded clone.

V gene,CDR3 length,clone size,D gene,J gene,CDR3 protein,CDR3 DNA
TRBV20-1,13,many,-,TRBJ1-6,CSARIRGGSPLHF,TGCAGTGCTAGGATCAGGGGAGGGTCACCCCTCCACTTT
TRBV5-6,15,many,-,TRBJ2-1,CASSLDGGSYNEQFF,TGTGCCAGCAGCTTGGACGGGGGCTCCTACAATGAGCAGTTCTTC
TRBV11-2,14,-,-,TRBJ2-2,CASSLLGGTGELFF,TGTGCCAGCAGCTTACTCGGAGGCACCGGGGAGCTGTTTTTT
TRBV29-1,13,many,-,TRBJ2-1,CSSRGQYYNEQFF,TGCAGCTCGCGGGGACAGTACTACAATGAGCAGTTCTTC
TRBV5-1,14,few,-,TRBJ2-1,CASSLEVSYNEQFF,TGCGCCAGCAGCTTGGAGGTCTCCTACAATGAGCAGTTCTTC
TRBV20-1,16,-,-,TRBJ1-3,CSARVPVKEKDNTIYF,TGCAGTGCTAGAGTCCCGGTCAAGGAAAAGGACAACACCATATATTTT
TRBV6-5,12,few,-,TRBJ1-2,CASIGGMGGYTF,TGTGCCAGCATAGGGGGTATGGGTGGCTACACCTTC
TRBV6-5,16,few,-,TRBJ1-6,CASSYSRGARNSPLHF,TGTGCCAGCAGTTACTCGAGGGGGGCGAGGAATTCACCCCTCCACTTT
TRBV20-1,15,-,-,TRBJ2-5,CSARDKVARQETQYF,TGCAGTGCTAGAGATAAGGTGGCGAGACAAGAGACCCAGTACTTC
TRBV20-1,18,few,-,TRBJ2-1,CSARDYRRQVPYLGVQFF,TGCAGTGCTAGAGATTACAGGAGACAGGTTCCTTATTTAGGGGTTCAGTTCTTC
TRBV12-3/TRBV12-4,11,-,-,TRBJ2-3,CASQITDTQYF,TGTGCCAGCCAAATCACAGATACGCAGTATTTT
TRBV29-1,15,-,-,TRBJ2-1,CSVDNPKRGYNEQFF,TGCAGCGTTGATAATCCGAAACGGGGCTACAATGAGCAGTTCTTC
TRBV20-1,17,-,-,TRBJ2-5,CSARDLQDTGGQETQYF,TGCAGTGCTAGAGATCTTCAGGACACCGGGGGACAAGAGACCCAGTACTTC
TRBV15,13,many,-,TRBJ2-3,CATSGGSTDTQYF,TGTGCCACCAGTGGGGGGAGCACAGATACGCAGTATTTT
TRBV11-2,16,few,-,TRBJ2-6,CASSLDPGSGANVLTF,TGTGCCAGCAGCTTAGATCCCGGGTCTGGGGCCAACGTCCTGACTTTC
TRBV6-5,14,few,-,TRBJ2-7,CASSYGGTSYEQYF,TGTGCCAGCAGTTATGGAGGGACGTCCTACGAGCAGTACTTC
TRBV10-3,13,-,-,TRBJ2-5,CAIKNQDQETQYF,TGTGCCATCAAAAATCAGGACCAGGAGACCCAGTACTTC
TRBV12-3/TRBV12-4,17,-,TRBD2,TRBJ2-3,CASSLFGLAGTTDTQYF,TGTGCCAGCAGTTTATTTGGCCTAGCGGGGACCACAGATACGCAGTATTTT
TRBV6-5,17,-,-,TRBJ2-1,CASSYSPGPRRDNEQFF,TGTGCCAGCAGTTACTCGCCGGGACCGAGACGGGACAATGAGCAGTTCTTC
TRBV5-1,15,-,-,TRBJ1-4,CASSLVSGGPEKLFF,TGCGCCAGCAGCTTGGTTTCGGGGGGGCCGGAAAAACTGTTTTTT
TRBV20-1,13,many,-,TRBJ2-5,CSARWWDGETQYF,TGCAGTGCCAGATGGTGGGATGGCGAGACCCAGTACTTC
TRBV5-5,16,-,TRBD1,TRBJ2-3,CASSSKSRTGERTQYF,TGTGCCAGCAGCTCCAAGTCGCGAACAGGGGAACGTACGCAGTATTTT
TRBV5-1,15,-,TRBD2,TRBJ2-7,CASSPTTSGAYEQYF,TGCGCCAGCAGCCCGACGACTAGCGGGGCATACGAGCAGTACTTC
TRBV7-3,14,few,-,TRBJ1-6,CASSLFQGNSPLHF,TGTGCCAGCAGCTTATTCCAGGGGAATTCACCCCTCCACTTT
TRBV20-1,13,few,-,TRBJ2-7,CSARGAASYEQYF,TGCAGTGCTAGAGGGGCAGCCTCCTACGAGCAGTACTTC
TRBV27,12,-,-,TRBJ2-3,CATGGTRDTQYF,TGTGCCACTGGGGGGACTCGAGATACGCAGTATTTT
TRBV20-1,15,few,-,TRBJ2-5,CSAGVPGARPTTQYF,TGCAGTGCTGGGGTACCTGGGGCTCGGCCTACGACCCAGTACTTC
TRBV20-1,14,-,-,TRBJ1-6,CSARWPQGNSPLHF,TGCAGTGCTAGATGGCCTCAGGGAAATTCACCCCTCCACTTT
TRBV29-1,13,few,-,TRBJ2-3,CSVAAGLADTQYF,TGCAGCGTTGCGGCGGGTTTGGCAGATACGCAGTATTTT
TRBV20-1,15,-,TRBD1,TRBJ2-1,CSARGATGGYNEQFF,TGCAGTGCTAGAGGTGCGACAGGGGGTTACAATGAGCAGTTCTTC
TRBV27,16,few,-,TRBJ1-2,CASSLGPPPGGYGYTF,TGTGCCAGCAGTTTAGGGCCTCCGCCGGGGGGCTATGGCTACACCTTC
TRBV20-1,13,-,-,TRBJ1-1,CSARADPGTEAFF,TGCAGTGCTAGAGCCGACCCCGGGACCGAAGCTTTCTTT
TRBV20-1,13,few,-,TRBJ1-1,CSVAVGGRTEAFF,TGCAGTGTTGCGGTGGGTGGGCGGACTGAAGCTTTCTTT
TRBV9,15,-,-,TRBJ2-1,CASSTRGGFWDDQFF,TGTGCCAGCAGCACCCGAGGAGGGTTCTGGGATGACCAGTTCTTC
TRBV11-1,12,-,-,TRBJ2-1,CASSAGYGEQFF,TGTGCCAGCAGCGCAGGGTACGGTGAGCAGTTCTTC
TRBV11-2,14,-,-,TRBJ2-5,CASSEQLAQETQYF,TGTGCCAGCAGCGAACAACTAGCCCAAGAGACCCAGTACTTC
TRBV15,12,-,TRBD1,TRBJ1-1,CATRTGENEAFF,TGTGCCACCCGGACAGGGGAGAATGAAGCTTTCTTT
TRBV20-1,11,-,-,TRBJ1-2,CSAAGYNGYTF,TGCAGTGCGGCAGGGTACAATGGCTACACCTTC
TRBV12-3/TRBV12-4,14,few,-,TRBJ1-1,CASSFNRRSTEAFF,TGTGCCAGCAGTTTTAATCGGAGGAGCACTGAAGCTTTCTTT
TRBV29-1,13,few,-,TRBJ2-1,CSAPVSSYNEQFF,TGCAGCGCTCCGGTGAGTTCCTACAATGAGCAGTTCTTC
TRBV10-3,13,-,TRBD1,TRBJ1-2,CAISEDRDDGYTF,TGTGCCATCAGTGAGGACAGGGATGATGGCTACACCTTC
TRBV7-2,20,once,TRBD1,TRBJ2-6,CASSLAGQGLGLSGANVLTF,TGTGCCAGCAGCTTAGCCGGACAGGGGCTTGGGTTGTCTGGGGCCAACGTCCTGACTTTC
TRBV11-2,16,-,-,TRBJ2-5,CASSLVRVGEEQTQYF,TGTGCCAGCAGCTTAGTTCGCGTGGGTGAGGAGCAGACCCAGTACTTC
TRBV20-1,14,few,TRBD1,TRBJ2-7,CSARPTGANYEQYF,TGCAGTGCTAGACCGACAGGGGCCAACTACGAGCAGTACTTC
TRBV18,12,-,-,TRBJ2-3,CASSPPTDTQYF,TGTGCCAGCTCACCCCCCACAGATACGCAGTATTTT
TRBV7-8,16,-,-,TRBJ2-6,CASSWRSSSGANVLTF,TGTGCCAGCAGCTGGAGGTCCAGCTCTGGGGCCAACGTCCTGACTTTC
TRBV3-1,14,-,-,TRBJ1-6,CASSQDSRDSPLHF,TGTGCCAGCAGCCAAGATTCCCGGGACTCACCCCTCCACTTT
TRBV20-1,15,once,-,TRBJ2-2,CSARDPGANTGELFF,TGCAGTGCTAGAGATCCGGGGGCGAACACCGGGGAGCTGTTTTTT
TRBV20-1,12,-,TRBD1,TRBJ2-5,CSAGGLGETQYF,TGCAGTGCAGGGGGCCTCGGGGAGACCCAGTACTTC
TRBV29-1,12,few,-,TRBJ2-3,CTTTGDTDTQYF,TGCACTACGACGGGGGACACAGATACGCAGTATTTT
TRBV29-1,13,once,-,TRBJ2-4,CSVTGTPADIQYF,TGCAGCGTCACCGGGACACCGGCAGACATTCAGTACTTC
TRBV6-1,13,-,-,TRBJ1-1,CASTLRENTEAFF,TGTGCCAGCACCCTCAGGGAGAACACTGAAGCTTTCTTT
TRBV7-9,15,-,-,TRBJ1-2,CASSTASAQQHGYTF,TGTGCCAGCAGCACCGCCTCTGCCCAGCAACATGGCTACACCTTC
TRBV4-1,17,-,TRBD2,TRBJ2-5,CASSQDPSLASFETQYF,TGCGCCAGCAGCCAAGATCCCTCACTAGCGTCTTTCGAGACCCAGTACTTC
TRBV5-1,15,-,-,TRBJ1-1,CASSPATGRNTEAFF,TGCGCCAGCAGCCCAGCGACAGGCAGGAACACTGAAGCTTTCTTT